The entry that follows covers one TCR beta chain sequence. The antigen is unknown. The data stem from a study of cytomegalovirus exposure and HLA in healthy donors. V was trimmed by 4 bases and J by 0 bases, leaving 12 bases between them. This CDR3 is 15 amino acids long. CDR1 and CDR2 (germline): PRHDT, FYEKMQ (reference sequence). PCR employed 60 Vbeta and 13 Jbeta primers. The method was immunoSEQ multiplex PCR; TCRdb's version includes in-frame clones alone and lacks a portion of them. The profile covers about 190,000 clones, with over 60% appearing a single time and approximately 5% taken by the ten largest. Study results and limitations: Per published accounts, TCR beta sequences correctly predicted the HLA-A and HLA-B alleles of most subjects. A missense DCLRE1C variant was associated with V- and J-gene trimming of TCR beta chains in a later analysis, and an independent cohort replicated the association.

The V and J genes are TRBV13 and TRBJ1-1; TRBD1 is a possible D gene (5 bases). The receptor's source is a man aged 25 to 40 in good health and CMV-seropositive. Sequencing was done on a sample of PBMCs. CDR3 sequence: CASSSPGIMNTEAFF. The CDR3 nucleotides are TGTGCCAGCAGCTCCCCAGGGATCATGAACACTGAAGCTTTCTTT.